The following is a T cell receptor (beta chain) sequence with its context. This specimen comes from a study of blood T cell repertoires in COVID-19. Study-wide context: Researchers got acute and convalescent COVID-19 samples from the United States, Italy and Spain. In each case, the material was cDNA or gDNA derived from T cells, B-cell-depleted T cells, or PBMCs.

Trimming left V 4 bases short and J 0 bases short, with 12 bases between. There are 15 residues in the CDR3. Germline values: CDR1 MNHEY, CDR2 SMNVEV (reference sequence). TCRdb's copy holds only in-frame clones and misses some; the assay was immunoSEQ multiplex PCR. Seen here are roughly 92,000 clones, 90% observed once, and the top ten hold roughly 4.5%. The sample taken for sequencing was peripheral blood. The J gene is TRBJ1-1, the V gene TRBV27; TRBD1 might be the D (6 bases). This TCR was recovered from an elderly woman with active or convalescent COVID-19. DNA of the CDR3: TGTGCCAGCAGTTACAGGGTGGGGATGAACACTGAAGCTTTCTTT. Protein product: CASSYRVGMNTEAFF.